This T cell receptor (beta chain) was sequenced in a study of shared clonotypes between healthy human individuals. CDR3 length equals 18 residues. The V gene's germline CDR1 is MGHDK and CDR2 SYGVNS. With 4 bases clipped from V and 0 bases from J, the junction kept 8 bases outside the gene matches. Naive-designated CD8 cells lacked CD45RO, were positively enriched for CCR7, and omitted terminally differentiated effector memory CD45RA+ cells. Only in-frame clones appear in the TCRdb table, and some are missing; sequencing was by immunoSEQ multiplex PCR. The sample contains about 2.1 million clones, under 95% of which appear only once. This clone was seen once.

The clonotype originates from a man younger than 30 in good health. Some clones in this sample may be carry-over from other donors' samples. The rearrangement joins TRBV25-1 to TRBJ2-6, with 8 bases fitting TRBD2. Sequenced: naive CD8+ T cells from PBMCs. The CDR3 region is CASSGGGGRGSGANVLTF. The CDR3 DNA is TGTGCCAGCAGTGGCGGCGGGGGGCGCGGCTCTGGGGCCAACGTCCTGACTTTC.